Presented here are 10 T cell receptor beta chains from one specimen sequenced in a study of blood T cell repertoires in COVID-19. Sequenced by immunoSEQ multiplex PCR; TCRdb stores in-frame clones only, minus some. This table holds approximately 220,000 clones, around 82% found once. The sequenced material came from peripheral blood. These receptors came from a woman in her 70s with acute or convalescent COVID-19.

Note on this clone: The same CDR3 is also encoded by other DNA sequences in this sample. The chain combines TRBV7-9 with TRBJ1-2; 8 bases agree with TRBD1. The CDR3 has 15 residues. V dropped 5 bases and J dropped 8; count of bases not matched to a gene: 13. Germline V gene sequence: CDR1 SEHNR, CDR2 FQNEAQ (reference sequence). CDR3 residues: CASSPRTGLGYGYTF. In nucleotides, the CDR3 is TGTGCCAGCAGCCCCCGGACAGGGCTGGGCTACGGCTACACCTTC.

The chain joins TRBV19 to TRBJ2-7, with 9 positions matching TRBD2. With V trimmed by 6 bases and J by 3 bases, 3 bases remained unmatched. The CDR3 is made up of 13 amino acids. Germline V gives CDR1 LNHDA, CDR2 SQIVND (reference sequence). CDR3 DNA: TGTGCCAGTAGGAGGACTAGCGACTACGAGCAGTACTTC. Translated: CASRRTSDYEQYF.

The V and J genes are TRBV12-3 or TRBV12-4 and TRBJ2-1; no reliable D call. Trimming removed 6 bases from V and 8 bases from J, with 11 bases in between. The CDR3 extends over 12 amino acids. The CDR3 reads CASSPQWDEQFF. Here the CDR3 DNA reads TGTGCCAGCAGCCCACAGTGGGATGAGCAGTTCTTC.

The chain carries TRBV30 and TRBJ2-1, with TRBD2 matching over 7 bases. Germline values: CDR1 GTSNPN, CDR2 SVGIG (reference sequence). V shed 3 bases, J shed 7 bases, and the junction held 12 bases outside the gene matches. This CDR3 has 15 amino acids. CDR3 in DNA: TGTGCCTGGAGGGTAAGCGGGGCCCCCGGGAATGAGCAGTTCTTC. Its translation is CAWRVSGAPGNEQFF.

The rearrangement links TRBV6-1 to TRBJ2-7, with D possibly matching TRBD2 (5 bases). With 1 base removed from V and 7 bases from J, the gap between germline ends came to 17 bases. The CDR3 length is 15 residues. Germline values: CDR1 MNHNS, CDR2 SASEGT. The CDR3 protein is CASSEDASTRGEQYF. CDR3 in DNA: TGTGCCAGCAGTGAAGACGCGTCCACCCGGGGAGAGCAGTACTTC.

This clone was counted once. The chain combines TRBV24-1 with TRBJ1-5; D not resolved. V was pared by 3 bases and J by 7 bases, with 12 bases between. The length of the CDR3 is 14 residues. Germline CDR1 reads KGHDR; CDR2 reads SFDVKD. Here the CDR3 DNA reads TGTGCCACCAGTGATCCACAACGGGAGCAGCCCCAGCATTTT. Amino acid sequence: CATSDPQREQPQHF.

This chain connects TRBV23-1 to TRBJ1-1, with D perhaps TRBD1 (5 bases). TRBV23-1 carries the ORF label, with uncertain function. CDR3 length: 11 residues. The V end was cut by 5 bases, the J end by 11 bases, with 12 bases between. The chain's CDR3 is CASSGGSTAFF. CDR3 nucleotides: TGCGCCAGCAGTGGGGGGAGCACGGCTTTCTTT.

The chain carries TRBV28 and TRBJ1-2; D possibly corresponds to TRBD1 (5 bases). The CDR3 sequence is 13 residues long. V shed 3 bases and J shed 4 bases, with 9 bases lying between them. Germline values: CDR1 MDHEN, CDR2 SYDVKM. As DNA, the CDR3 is TGTGCCAGCAGTTTGGGGCAGTTCTATGGCTACACCTTC. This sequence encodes CASSLGQFYGYTF.

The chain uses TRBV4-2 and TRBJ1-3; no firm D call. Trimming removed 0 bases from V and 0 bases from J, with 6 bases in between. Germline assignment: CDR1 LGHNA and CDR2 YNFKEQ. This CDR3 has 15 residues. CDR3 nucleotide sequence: TGTGCCAGCAGCCAAGAAAAGAGCTCTGGAAACACCATATATTTT. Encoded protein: CASSQEKSSGNTIYF.

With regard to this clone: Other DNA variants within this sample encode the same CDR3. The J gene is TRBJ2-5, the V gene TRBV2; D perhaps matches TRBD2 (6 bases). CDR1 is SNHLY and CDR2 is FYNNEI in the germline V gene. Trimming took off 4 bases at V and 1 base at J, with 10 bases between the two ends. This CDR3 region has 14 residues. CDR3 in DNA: TGTGCCAGCAGTGTTCAGGGAGGCCAAGAGACCCAGTACTTC. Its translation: CASSVQGGQETQYF.